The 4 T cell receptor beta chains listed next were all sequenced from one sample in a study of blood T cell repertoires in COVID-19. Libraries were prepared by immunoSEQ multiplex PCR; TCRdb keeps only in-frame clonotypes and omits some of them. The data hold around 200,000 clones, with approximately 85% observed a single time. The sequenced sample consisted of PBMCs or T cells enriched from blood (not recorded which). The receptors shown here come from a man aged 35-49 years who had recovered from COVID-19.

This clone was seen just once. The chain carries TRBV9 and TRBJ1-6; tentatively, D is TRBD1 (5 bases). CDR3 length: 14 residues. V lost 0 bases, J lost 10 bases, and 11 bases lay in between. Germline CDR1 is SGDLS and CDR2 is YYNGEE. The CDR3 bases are TGTGCCAGCAGCGTAGAAGGGGTTAGCTCACCCCTCCACTTT. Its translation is CASSVEGVSSPLHF.

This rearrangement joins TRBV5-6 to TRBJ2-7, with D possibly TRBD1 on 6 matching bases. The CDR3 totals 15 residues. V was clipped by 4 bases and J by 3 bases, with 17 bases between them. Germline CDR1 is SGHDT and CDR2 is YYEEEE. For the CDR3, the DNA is TGTGCCAGCAGCCGGACCGGGACATCCCACTACGAGCAGTACTTC. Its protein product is CASSRTGTSHYEQYF.

As DNA, the CDR3 is TGTGCCACCAGCAGTCCAGGTTTCTCCTACGAGCAGTACTTC. Protein sequence: CATSSPGFSYEQYF. This chain links TRBV15 with TRBJ2-7, with D uncertain. Trimming stripped 3 bases from V and 0 bases from J, with 9 bases between. Germline-derived CDR1 and CDR2 are LNHNV and YYDKDF (reference sequence). The CDR3 contains 14 residues.

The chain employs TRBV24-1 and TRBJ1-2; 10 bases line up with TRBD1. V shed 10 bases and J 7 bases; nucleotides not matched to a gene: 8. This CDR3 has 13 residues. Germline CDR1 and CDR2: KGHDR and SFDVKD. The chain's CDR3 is CATRDRGPSGYTF. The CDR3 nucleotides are TGTGCCACTCGGGACAGGGGACCGAGTGGCTACACCTTC.